This record concerns one TCR beta chain sequence. Its antigen is undetermined. This record comes from a study of early T cells in non-severe SARS-CoV-2 infection. Germline-derived CDR1 and CDR2 are LGHDT and YNNKEL (reference sequence). CDR3 length: 18 amino acids. V was shortened by 1 base and J by 3 bases, with 20 bases between the two germline ends. The study, taken as a whole, reports: Missing private and CD4 specificities, VDJdb matching favored anti-spike CD8 responses.

TCRdb reanalysed the 5' RACE reads using MiXCR and keeps one entry per CDR3 protein. The sample lists about 83,000 distinct CDR3 sequences, more than 13% occurring once. Sequencing used whole blood. The source of this sequence is an adult who was a healthcare worker with PCR-confirmed SARS-CoV-2 infection or an uninfected control (not recorded which). The genes are TRBV3-1 and TRBJ2-3, with a possible D match to TRBD2 (6 bases). The CDR3 sequence: CASSQGLMGGGDTDTQYF. CDR3 nucleotide sequence: TGTGCCAGCAGCCAAGGCCTTATGGGTGGAGGGGATACAGATACGCAGTATTTT.